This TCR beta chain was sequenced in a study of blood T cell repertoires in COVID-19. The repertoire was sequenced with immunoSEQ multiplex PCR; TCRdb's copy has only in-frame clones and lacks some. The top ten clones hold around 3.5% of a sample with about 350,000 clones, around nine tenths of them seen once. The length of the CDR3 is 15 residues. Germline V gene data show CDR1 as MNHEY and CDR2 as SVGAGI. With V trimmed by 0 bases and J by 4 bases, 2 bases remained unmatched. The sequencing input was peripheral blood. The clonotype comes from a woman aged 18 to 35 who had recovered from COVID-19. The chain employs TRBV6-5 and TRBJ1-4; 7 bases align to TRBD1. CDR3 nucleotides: TGTGCCAGCAGTTACTCTCGGGACAGTAATGAAAAACTGTTTTTT. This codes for CASSYSRDSNEKLFF.